The entry below gives a single TCR beta chain sequence along with its context. The target antigen is unknown. The V gene's germline CDR1 is SNHLY and CDR2 FYNNEI. Trimming cost V 6 bases and J 3 bases, with 17 bases left between them. This CDR3 is 15 amino acids long. Every patient had mismatch repair deficiency by PCR or immunohistochemistry. The TCR-sequenced patients were a few responders to pembrolizumab. Assay: immunoSEQ multiplex PCR; the TCRdb copy retains only in-frame clones and omits some. This table holds more than 95,000 clones, about 88% found once. This record comes from a study of PD-1 blockade in mismatch repair-deficient tumors. Study summary: Enrolled about 2012-2016, patients had progressing, pretreated mismatch repair-deficient cancers of about a dozen types. Points from the study as a whole: After pembrolizumab, tumor-resident clones rose rapidly, then generally contracted before radiologic responses.

The sequences come from peripheral blood, collected 44 weeks after starting pembrolizumab. The source is an adult with mismatch repair-deficient cancer. The V and J genes are TRBV2 and TRBJ1-2; D not certain. The CDR3 here is CASSDPRARDYGYTF. The CDR3 nucleotides are TGTGCCAGCAGCGACCCCCGGGCCCGGGACTATGGCTACACCTTC.